The 30 T cell receptor beta chains presented below share a single source sample, sequenced in a study of tumor-infiltrating lymphocytes in primary liver carcinoma. For each extraction, RNA and DNA were obtained together from around 18-30 mg of unsorted bulk tissue. cDNA specific to TCR beta was made from 500 to 650 ng of total RNA, with a constant-region primer employed for priming. For TCR beta, libraries were produced by three nested multiplex PCR rounds using slightly modified ARM-PCR. The two initial PCR rounds, about 9 cycles each, used TRBV1-TRBV30 forward and C-beta reverse primers. Each CDR3 protein gets one entry after TCRdb re-called the multiplex PCR reads with MiXCR. Of about 100,000 distinct CDR3 sequences detected, 68% appear once; the ten largest clones hold under 30%. Material: tumor-adjacent normal liver tissue. The receptors come from a middle-aged man with primary liver carcinoma and hepatitis B virus infection.

As for this clonotype: One end of the junction varies from germline; a read error may be responsible. The chain carries TRBV11-2 and TRBJ2-7; 9 nucleotides match TRBD2. Germline CDR1 SGHAT, CDR2 FQNNGV. The CDR3 contains 15 residues. For the CDR3, the DNA is TGTGCCAGCAGCTTAGTAGCGGGGGAAACCTACGAGCACTACTTC. Amino acid sequence: CASSLVAGETYEHYF.

As for this clonotype: Lacking the conserved final phenylalanine or tryptophan, this CDR3 likely reflects a read error. The V and J genes are TRBV12-3 or TRBV12-4 and TRBJ2-7; TRBD2 might be the D (5 bases). The CDR3 is 12 amino acids. The CDR3 DNA reads TGTGTCAGTAGTGCACTAGCCTACGAGCAGTACTTA. This codes for CVSSALAYEQYL.

A note on this clonotype: One end of the junction fails to match germline, which may point to a read error. V gene TRBV11-2 combines with J gene TRBJ2-7; no clear D gene. The CDR3 is 14 amino acids. CDR1 is SGHAT and CDR2 is FQNNGV in the germline V gene. This chain's CDR3 is CDSSLIDTANEQYF. CDR3 bases: TGTGACAGCAGCTTAATTGACACTGCCAACGAGCAGTACTTC.

The chain uses TRBV6-6 and TRBJ1-5; the D gene is possibly TRBD1 (6 bases). There are 14 residues in the CDR3. Germline-derived CDR1 and CDR2 are MNHNY and SVGAGI (reference sequence). The V gene lost 10 bases and the J gene lost 8 bases, with 21 bases spanning the gap. The CDR3 DNA follows: TGTGCCAACAGCCAGGGACAACTCGGAGAGCCCCAGCATTTT. Amino acid sequence: CANSQGQLGEPQHF.

The chain carries TRBV12-3 or TRBV12-4 and TRBJ2-4, with 7 bases that match TRBD2. With V trimmed by 2 bases and J by 9 bases, 4 bases remained unmatched. There are 13 residues in the CDR3. CDR3 amino acids: CASSLNGGSIQYF. DNA for the CDR3: TGTGCCAGCAGTTTAAACGGGGGGAGCATTCAGTACTTC.

This clonotype was observed many times. The chain combines TRBV19 with TRBJ2-1; D may be TRBD2 (6 bases). The CDR3 is made up of 14 amino acids. Germline CDR1 LNHDA, CDR2 SQIVND (reference sequence). The germline V and J ends were trimmed by 2 bases and 5 bases, with 10 bases remaining between them. CDR3: CASSISWRDNEQFF. CDR3 coding DNA: TGTGCCAGTAGTATAAGTTGGAGGGACAATGAGCAGTTCTTC.

The chain is built from TRBV4-1 and TRBJ2-7; TRBD2 matches 9 bases. CDR3 length equals 15 residues. Looked up from germline, CDR1 is MGHRA and CDR2 is YSYEKL. V was pared by 1 base and J by 4 bases, with 5 bases of the junction left unmatched. The CDR3 loop is CASSQASGLAYEQYF. In DNA form, the CDR3 reads TGCGCCAGCAGCCAAGCCTCGGGACTAGCTTACGAGCAGTACTTC.

Details on this clonotype: Without the conserved terminal phenylalanine or tryptophan, this CDR3 likely stems from a read error. The chain recombines TRBV29-1 with TRBJ2-5, with D possibly TRBD2 on 6 matching bases. CDR3 length equals 12 residues. The germline CDR1 and CDR2 sequences are SQVTM and ANQGSEA. V dropped 5 bases and J dropped 5 bases, with 12 bases sitting between them. DNA of the CDR3: TGCAGCGTTCCGGGGGTATGGGAGACCCAGTACTCC. This encodes CSVPGVWETQYS.

The rearrangement joins TRBV10-2 to TRBJ2-1; D call uncertain. Germline V gene data show CDR1 as WSHSY and CDR2 as SAAADI. Trimming took 10 bases from V and 7 from J, leaving 23 bases between them. This CDR3 is 15 amino acids long. The CDR3 loop reads CANSRYSGTSNEQFF. The CDR3 DNA is TGCGCCAACAGCCGATATTCCGGAACCTCAAATGAGCAGTTCTTC.

Concerning this clonotype itself: The CDR3 does not close with the conserved phenylalanine or tryptophan, likely indicating a read error. The genes are TRBV29-1 and TRBJ2-7; TRBD1 matches at 12 bases. Germline V gene data show CDR1 as SQVTM and CDR2 as ANQGSEA. V was pared by 5 bases and J by 6 bases, with 5 bases of the junction left unmatched. The CDR3 runs to 13 residues. DNA of the CDR3: TGCAGCGTTCCCGGGACAGGGGGCTTCGAGCAGTACTCC. As protein: CSVPGTGGFEQYS.

On this clonotype: Mismatch with germline at one junction end may stem from a read error. In DNA, the CDR3 is TGTGACAGCAGCTCGGAGAACGAGCAGTACTTC. Translation: CDSSSENEQYF. The chain carries TRBV11-2 and TRBJ2-7; D is unresolved. The CDR3 contains 11 residues. In germline, CDR1 is SGHAT, CDR2 FQNNGV. Using reference TRBV11-2 and TRBJ2-7 for the parts outside the CDR3, the full variable domain is EAGVAQSPRYKIIEKRQSVAFWCNPISGHATLYWYQQILGQGPKLLIQFQNNGVVDDSQLPKDRFSAERLKGVDSTLKIQPAKLEDSAVYLCDSSSENEQYFGPGTRLTVT.

The table lists this clonotype with a count of one. A much larger clone differs from this one at a single base, so this may be a read error. This sequence joins TRBV10-1 and TRBJ2-2; no clear D gene. Deletions cut 4 bases from V and 4 bases from J, with 7 bases between. From germline, CDR1 is WNHNN and CDR2 SYGVQD (reference sequence). CDR3 length: 13 residues. The CDR3 protein is CASSVSITGELFF. CDR3 DNA: TGCGCCAGCAGTGTTTCAATCACCGGGGAGCTGTTTTTT.

The genes are TRBV28 and TRBJ1-1, with D unclear. Germline loops: CDR1 MDHEN, CDR2 SYDVKM. V was cut by 10 bases and J by 4 bases, with 10 bases left in between. The CDR3 consists of 11 residues. CDR3 amino acids: CATRSSTEAFF. Here the CDR3 DNA reads TGTGCCACCCGATCCAGCACTGAAGCTTTCTTT.

The chain is built from TRBV5-1 and TRBJ1-1; possible D gene TRBD1, 5 bases. The CDR3 spans 14 residues. V was shortened by 2 bases and J by 8 bases, with 16 bases between the two germline ends. Germline V CDR1 and CDR2: SGHRS, YFSETQ. The chain's CDR3 is CASSLRGPDTEAFF. The CDR3 bases are TGCGCCAGCAGCTTAAGGGGACCAGATACGGAAGCTTTCTTT. Filled out from reference TRBV5-1 and TRBJ1-1, the complete variable domain reads KAGVTQTPRYLIKTRGQQVTLSCSPISGHRSVSWYQQTPGQGLQFLFEYFSETQRNKGNFPGRFSGRQFSNSRSEMNVSTLELGDSALYLCASSLRGPDTEAFFGQGTRLTVV.

Note on this clonotype: The DNA is left out, because the CDR3 cannot be placed on it with certainty; the CDR3 is given as TCRdb lists it. The rearrangement joins TRBV29-1 to TRBJ2-7; the tabulated D call, TRBD1, remains unverified against the DNA. Germline CDR1 reads SQVTM; CDR2 reads ANQGSEA. The CDR3 sequence runs 13 residues, both termini included. The chain's CDR3 is CSVGSGASHEWYF.

As for this clonotype: Because it lacks the conserved phenylalanine or tryptophan at the end, this CDR3 is likely a read error. Because the CDR3's place on the DNA is in doubt, the DNA is left out and the CDR3 is given as listed by TCRdb. J is TRBJ2-7 and V is TRBV10-1; the table's D call, TRBD2, was not checked against the DNA. The CDR3 spans 13 residues, counting both ends. Germline V CDR1 and CDR2: WNHNN, SYGVQD (reference sequence). The CDR3 loop reads CARTGTSSYERYL.

Note on this clonotype: A much more abundant neighbour one base away suggests this may be a read error. The chain carries TRBV28 and TRBJ1-1; D not resolved. Trimming pared 5 bases from V and 2 bases from J, leaving 6 bases between. The CDR3 extends over 12 amino acids. Germline assignment: CDR1 MDHEN and CDR2 SYDVKM. The CDR3 DNA is TGTGCCAGCAGTACACTAAACACTGAAGCTTTCTTT. Its translation is CASSTLNTEAFF.

In regard to this clonotype: This could be a read error, since a much larger clone is one nucleotide away. The V call is TRBV5-4, the J call TRBJ2-5; maybe TRBD2 (5 bases). V lost 10 bases and J 8 bases, leaving 18 bases between the germline ends. The CDR3 length is 12 residues. Per germline, CDR1 SGHNT and CDR2 YYREEE (reference sequence). The CDR3 sequence is CAEGELKNTQYF. The CDR3 region has the DNA TGTGCCGAGGGTGAGCTCAAGAATACCCAGTACTTC.

J is TRBJ1-2 and V is TRBV20-1; maybe TRBD1 (6 bases). Trimming shortened V by 7 bases and J by 0 bases, and 9 bases separated the two germline ends. The germline V gene encodes CDR1 DFQATT and CDR2 SNEGSKA (reference sequence). The CDR3 contains 12 residues. The CDR3 spells CSEGGSNYGYTF. The DNA for the CDR3 is TGCAGTGAGGGGGGATCTAACTATGGCTACACCTTC.

This clonotype was seen only once. Just one base apart from a much larger clone, this may be a read error. The chain is built from TRBV13 and TRBJ2-5; D is undetermined. Germline-derived CDR1 and CDR2 are PRHDT and FYEKMQ (reference sequence). This CDR3 is built from 12 residues. Written as DNA, the CDR3 is TGTGCCAACAGCTTACACCAAGAGACCCAGTACTTC. The encoded protein is CANSLHQETQYF.

Points on this clonotype: A much larger clonotype is one base distant, so this may be a read error. This sequence joins TRBV6-1 and TRBJ1-5, with D perhaps TRBD1 (6 bases). The CDR3 extends over 13 amino acids. Germline V gives CDR1 MNHNS, CDR2 SASEGT. In DNA, the CDR3 is TGTGCCAGCGGTGAAAGTATTGGACAGCCCCGGCATTTT. The encoded protein is CASGESIGQPRHF.

This clonotype was detected many times. J is TRBJ1-5 and V is TRBV6-1, with D unresolved. The CDR3 length is 13 residues. Trimming removed 6 bases at V and 0 bases at J, with 6 bases between. Germline loops: CDR1 MNHNS, CDR2 SASEGT. The CDR3 nucleotides are TGTGCCAGCAGGATCGGTAGCAATCAGCCCCAGCATTTT. Protein: CASRIGSNQPQHF.

Details on this clonotype: A clone one base away is much larger, so this may be a read error. The chain combines TRBV12-3 or TRBV12-4 with TRBJ2-7; D is undetermined. CDR3 length: 15 amino acids. In nucleotides, the CDR3 is TGTGCCAACAGTTTAGTGGACCCACCGGAAGACGAGCAGTACTTC. Its translation is CANSLVDPPEDEQYF.

The table lists this clonotype with a count of one. The chain combines TRBV11-1 with TRBJ2-7; 8 bases align to TRBD1. V gave up 10 bases and J gave up 6 bases; unmatched junction bases: 17. The CDR3 loop spans 15 amino acids. The germline V gene encodes CDR1 SGHAT and CDR2 FQDESV (reference sequence). CDR3 sequence reads: CANSLGQGIIGEQYF. CDR3 DNA sequence: TGTGCCAATAGCCTTGGACAGGGAATAATTGGCGAGCAGTACTTC.

Notes on this clonotype: The DNA is omitted, as the CDR3 cannot be located on it reliably, and the CDR3 follows TCRdb's listing. This chain links TRBV11-2 with TRBJ1-2; TRBD1, as called in the table, went unchecked against the DNA. Germline V gene sequence: CDR1 SGHAT, CDR2 FQNNGV. 16 amino acids form the CDR3, both terminal residues included. The CDR3 loop is CASSPLVGQGAGGYSF.

This clonotype was seen only once. One base away lies a much larger clone, so this may be a sequencing read error. This rearrangement joins TRBV10-3 to TRBJ2-3; unclear D gene. This CDR3 is built from 13 residues. Deletions cut 10 bases from V and 3 bases from J, with 14 bases between. CDR1 is ENHRY and CDR2 is SYGVKD in the germline V gene. CDR3 nucleotides: TGTGCCAAGAGCAGGAGCTCAACAGATACGCAGTATTTT. Amino acids: CAKSRSSTDTQYF.

Of note for this clonotype: The junction and the germline gene differ at one end; a read error may be behind it. The chain combines TRBV11-2 with TRBJ2-5; 10 bases map to TRBD2. Germline values: CDR1 SGHAT, CDR2 FQNNGV. CDR3 size: 18 residues. For the CDR3, the DNA is TGTGTCAACAGCTTACGTCCTGGACTAGCGGCGTACCAAGAGACCCTGTACTTC. Translation: CVNSLRPGLAAYQETLYF. The full variable domain, completed using reference TRBV11-2 and TRBJ2-5, is EAGVAQSPRYKIIEKRQSVAFWCNPISGHATLYWYQQILGQGPKLLIQFQNNGVVDDSQLPKDRFSAERLKGVDSTLKIQPAKLEDSAVYLCVNSLRPGLAAYQETLYFGPGTRLLVL.

With regard to this clonotype: With a much larger clone just one base away, this may be a read error. The J gene is TRBJ1-1, the V gene TRBV30, with D perhaps TRBD1 (5 bases). The CDR3 is made up of 13 amino acids. The germline CDR1 and CDR2 sequences are GTSNPN and SVGIG (reference sequence). CDR3 nucleotides: TGTGCCTGGAGTGTTCAGGGTGGGTTCGAAGCTATCTTT. It is translated as CAWSVQGGFEAIF.

The chain couples TRBV6-1 to TRBJ1-1, with D uncertain. In germline, CDR1 is MNHNS, CDR2 SASEGT. The CDR3 covers 13 residues. The V end lost 4 bases, the J end lost 8 bases, and 14 bases lay between the germline ends. CDR3 region: CASSGAPETEAFF. The CDR3 bases are TGTGCCAGCAGTGGAGCGCCTGAGACCGAAGCTTTCTTT.

This clonotype was observed once. An end of the junction differs from the germline gene, which may be a read error. The J gene is TRBJ2-1, the V gene TRBV30; 14 nucleotides match TRBD2. CDR1 is GTSNPN, CDR2 SVGIG, per germline (reference sequence). The CDR3 has 15 residues. This chain's CDR3 is CAWSSGTSGSHEPFF. DNA for the CDR3: TGTGCCTGGAGCTCCGGGACTAGCGGGAGCCATGAGCCGTTCTTC.